This T cell receptor beta chain was recorded in a study of control samples from healthy donors and cancer patients. Germline values: CDR1 SGHNT, CDR2 YYREEE (reference sequence). The CDR3 consists of 13 residues. V dropped 4 bases and J dropped 3; count of bases not matched to a gene: 2. Measured with immunoSEQ multiplex PCR; TCRdb has only the in-frame clones, and not every one. The table has tens of thousands of clones, roughly nine tenths seen once. Sequenced input: PBMCs. The J gene is TRBJ1-1, the V gene TRBV5-4; 8 bases match TRBD1. The clonotype was recovered from a man in his forties with colorectal cancer. The CDR3 sequence is CASSQDRDTEAFF. For the CDR3, the DNA is TGTGCCAGCAGCCAGGACAGGGACACTGAAGCTTTCTTT.